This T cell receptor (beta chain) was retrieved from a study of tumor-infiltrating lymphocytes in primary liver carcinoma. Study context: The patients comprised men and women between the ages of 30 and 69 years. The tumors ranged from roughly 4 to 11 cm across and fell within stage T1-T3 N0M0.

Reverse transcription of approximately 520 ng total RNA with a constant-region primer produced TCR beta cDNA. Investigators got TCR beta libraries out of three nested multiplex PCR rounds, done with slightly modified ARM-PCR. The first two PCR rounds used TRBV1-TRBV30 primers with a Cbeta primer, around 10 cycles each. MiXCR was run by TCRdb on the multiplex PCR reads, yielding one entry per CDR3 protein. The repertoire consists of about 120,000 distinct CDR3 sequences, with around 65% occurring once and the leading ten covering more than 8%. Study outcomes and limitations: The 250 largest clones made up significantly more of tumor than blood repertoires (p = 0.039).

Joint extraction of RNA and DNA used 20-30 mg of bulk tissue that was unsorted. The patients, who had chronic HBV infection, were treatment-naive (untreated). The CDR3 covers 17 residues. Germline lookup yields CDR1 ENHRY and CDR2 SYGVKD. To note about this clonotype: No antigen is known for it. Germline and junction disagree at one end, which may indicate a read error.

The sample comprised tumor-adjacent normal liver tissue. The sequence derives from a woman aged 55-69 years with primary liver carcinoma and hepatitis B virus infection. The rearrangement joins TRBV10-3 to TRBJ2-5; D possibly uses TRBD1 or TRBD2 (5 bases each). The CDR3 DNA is TGTGTCATCATTGAAAGCAGGGACCAAATCACCCAAGAGACCCAGTACTTC. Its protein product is CVIIESRDQITQETQYF.